This paragraph reports one TCR beta chain. This sample stems from a study of T cell repertoires in ileal Crohn's disease. On the study more broadly: Under 40% were active smokers at surgery; median disease duration was approximately 8.5 years. M0 samples are biopsies from inflamed ileum in the resection specimen. Around 0.55 micrograms of biopsy DNA per sample underwent TCRB immunosequencing.

Using immunoSEQ multiplex PCR, the repertoire was profiled, and TCRdb retains in-frame clones only, with some absent. Of 14,000 or so clones listed, approximately 80% were seen once; the top ten hold around 14%. The CDR3 covers 14 residues. Germline assignment: CDR1 KGHSH and CDR2 LQKENI. With V trimmed by 4 bases and J by 8 bases, 6 bases remained unmatched. Documented time point: inflamed ileum from the surgical specimen. This TCR was recovered from an adult with Crohn's disease. The sequenced sample was ileal tissue. The rearrangement joins TRBV18 to TRBJ1-4; 8 bases are a match to TRBD1. The CDR3 DNA reads TGTGCCAGCTCACGGACAGGGTCTTTGGAAAAACTGTTTTTT. As protein: CASSRTGSLEKLFF. The full variable domain, completed using reference TRBV18 and TRBJ1-4, is NAGVMQNPRHLVRRRGQEARLRCSPMKGHSHVYWYRQLPEEGLKFMVYLQKENIIDESGMPKERFSAEFPKEGPSILRIQQVVRGDSAAYFCASSRTGSLEKLFFGSGTQLSVL.